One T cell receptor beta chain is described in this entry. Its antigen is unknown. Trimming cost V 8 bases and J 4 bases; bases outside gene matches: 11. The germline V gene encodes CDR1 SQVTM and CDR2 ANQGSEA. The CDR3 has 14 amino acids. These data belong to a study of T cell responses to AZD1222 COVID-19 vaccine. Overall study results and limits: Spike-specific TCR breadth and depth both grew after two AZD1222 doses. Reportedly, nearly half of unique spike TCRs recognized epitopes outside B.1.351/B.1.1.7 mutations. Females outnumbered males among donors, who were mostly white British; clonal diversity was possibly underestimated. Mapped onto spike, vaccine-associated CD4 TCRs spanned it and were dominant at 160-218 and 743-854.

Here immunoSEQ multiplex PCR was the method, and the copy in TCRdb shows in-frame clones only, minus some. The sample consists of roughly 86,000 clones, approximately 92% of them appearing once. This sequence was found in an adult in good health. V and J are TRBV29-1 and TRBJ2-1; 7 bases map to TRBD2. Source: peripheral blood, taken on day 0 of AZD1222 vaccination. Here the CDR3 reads CSSTWGEGYNEQFF. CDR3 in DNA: TGCAGCTCTACCTGGGGGGAGGGTTACAATGAGCAGTTCTTC.